Listed below are T cell receptor beta chains from one sample, sequenced in a study of blood T cell repertoires in COVID-19. Sequenced by immunoSEQ multiplex PCR; TCRdb stores in-frame clones only, minus some. Among fewer than 250,000 clones, about 89% were seen once, and the ten largest hold 6.5%. The sequenced sample consisted of peripheral blood. These receptors were collected from a man aged 55 to 70 who had recovered from COVID-19. Each CDR3 is given with its conserved first and last residue. D genes are given only for firm matches. Clone sizes are given selectively: once, few, many, or a class where the clone is expanded.

TGTGCCAGCAGCCTCATAGCTACCGATCAGCCCCAGCATTTT | CASSLIATDQPQHF | TRBV7-2 | - | TRBJ1-5 | -
TGCGCCAGCAGCTTGAGTAGCCAGGGTTCACGAGAGACCCAGTACTTC | CASSLSSQGSRETQYF | TRBV5-1 | - | TRBJ2-5 | -
TGTGCCACCAGTGATGGACTAGCGGGAGGGTTTGAGCAGTTCTTC | CATSDGLAGGFEQFF | TRBV24-1 | - | TRBJ2-1 | TRBD2
TGCGCCAGCAGCTTGGAGCCGGGAAATTCACCCCTCCACTTT | CASSLEPGNSPLHF | TRBV5-1 | - | TRBJ1-6 | -
TGTGCCAGCAGAGGTGGGGGGACAGTTAACTATGGCTACACCTTC | CASRGGGTVNYGYTF | TRBV2 | - | TRBJ1-2 | TRBD1
TGCAGTGCTAGTCTAGCGGGGGTGGACACCGGGGAGCTGTTTTTT | CSASLAGVDTGELFF | TRBV20-1 | - | TRBJ2-2 | TRBD2
TGTGCCAGCAGTTACTCGAGGGAAAAACTGTTTTTT | CASSYSREKLFF | TRBV6-5 | - | TRBJ1-4 | -
TGTGCCAGCAGCTCTTTTTATGAAGCTTTCTTT | CASSSFYEAFF | TRBV11-2 | few | TRBJ1-1 | -
TGTGCCAGCAGCCCCATAGGCGCACAGTACTATGGCTACACCTTC | CASSPIGAQYYGYTF | TRBV11-2 | - | TRBJ1-2 | -
TGTGCCAGCAGCTTAGGGCAGGGTTATCAGCCCCAGCATTTT | CASSLGQGYQPQHF | TRBV5-6 | - | TRBJ1-5 | -
TGTGCCAGCAGCTTACAGCGGGGGGGCCCCTACGAGCAGTACTTC | CASSLQRGGPYEQYF | TRBV6-2/TRBV6-3 | - | TRBJ2-7 | TRBD2
TGTGCCAGCTACAGGGTCGCGGGTTTGAACACTGAAGCTTTCTTT | CASYRVAGLNTEAFF | TRBV2 | - | TRBJ1-1 | -
TGTGCCAGCAGCTTTCGGGCTAGCGGGACCTACGAGCAGTACTTC | CASSFRASGTYEQYF | TRBV7-2 | - | TRBJ2-7 | TRBD2
TGTGCCAGTACCCCCACTCTCCTGAACACTGAAGCTTTCTTT | CASTPTLLNTEAFF | TRBV19 | - | TRBJ1-1 | -
TGTGCCAGCTGGGGACAGGCTTTACTCCTTGGGCATGGCTACACCTTC | CASWGQALLLGHGYTF | TRBV3-1/TRBV3-2 | - | TRBJ1-2 | TRBD1
TGTGCCTGGAATCAGGACGGGGTTAGCAATCAGCCCCAGCATTTT | CAWNQDGVSNQPQHF | TRBV30 | - | TRBJ1-5 | -
TGTGCCAGCAGTTCCTATGGGGGGGACAGGGCTCAAGAGACCCAGTACTTC | CASSSYGGDRAQETQYF | TRBV27 | - | TRBJ2-5 | TRBD1
TGCGCCAGCAGCTTACCGACAGGGAACACTGAAGCTTTCTTT | CASSLPTGNTEAFF | TRBV4-1 | - | TRBJ1-1 | -
TGTGCCAGCTCACCGACGCAGACTAGCGGGGCAGAGACCCAGTACTTC | CASSPTQTSGAETQYF | TRBV18 | - | TRBJ2-5 | TRBD2
TGTGCCAGCAGCAAAGGGGCGAGACAGGAAACCTACGAGCAGTACTTC | CASSKGARQETYEQYF | TRBV21-1 | - | TRBJ2-7 | -
TGTGCCAGCAGTTTTGCGGGTTCTGGCAATCAGCCCCAGCATTTT | CASSFAGSGNQPQHF | TRBV27 | - | TRBJ1-5 | -
TGTGCCAGCAGGCCGTCCCCAGGGACAGCATATAATTCACCCCTCCACTTT | CASRPSPGTAYNSPLHF | TRBV27 | - | TRBJ1-6 | TRBD1